These 27 T cell receptor beta chains originate from one sample sequenced in a study of T-cell memory formation after mild COVID-19. TCRdb re-called the 5' RACE reads through MiXCR, storing one row per CDR3 protein. The table shows fewer than 700,000 distinct CDR3 sequences, with about 22% occurring only once. The sequenced material came from PBMCs or a T cell subset sorted from them (not recorded which). The origin of the receptors is an adult woman who had mild COVID-19 (a few samples of this study predate the infection). Cell type and time point are not known.

This chain connects TRBV18 to TRBJ2-3, with 8 bases matching TRBD2. V lost 3 bases and J lost 4; bases outside the gene matches: 9. Germline CDR1 reads KGHSH; CDR2 reads LQKENI. This CDR3 comprises 16 residues. The CDR3 DNA reads TGTGCCAGCTCACCCAAAGCGGGGGACGGGGCAGATACGCAGTATTTT. Its translation is CASSPKAGDGADTQYF.

The genes are TRBV11-3 and TRBJ2-1; D not resolved. V lost 3 bases, J lost 8 bases, and 5 bases lay in between. The germline gives CDR1 SGHNT, CDR2 YENEEA. This CDR3 comprises 11 residues. DNA for the CDR3: TGTGCCAGCAGCTTGAGGCATGAGCAGTTCTTC. This encodes CASSLRHEQFF.

The chain employs TRBV6-1 and TRBJ2-2; possibly TRBD1 for D (7 bases). V lost 8 bases, J lost 7 bases, and 14 bases lay in between. The CDR3 spans 13 residues. Germline lookup yields CDR1 MNHNS and CDR2 SASEGT. The CDR3 reads CASYYRGGGELFF. In DNA form, the CDR3 reads TGTGCCAGCTATTACAGGGGAGGCGGGGAGCTGTTTTTT.

This chain connects TRBV5-6 to TRBJ2-3, with D maybe TRBD2 (5 bases). Germline loops: CDR1 SGHDT, CDR2 YYEEEE. CDR3 size: 15 residues. Trimming removed 2 bases at V and 4 bases at J, with 14 bases between. The CDR3 coding sequence is TGTGCCAGCAGCTTCCCACTAGGGTCCGCAGATACGCAGTATTTT. It yields the protein CASSFPLGSADTQYF.

This clonotype came up a few times. The gene calls are TRBV15 and TRBJ1-1; D unclear. Trimming pared 9 bases from V and 6 bases from J, leaving 14 bases between. The CDR3 contains 12 residues. Germline V gene data show CDR1 as LNHNV and CDR2 as YYDKDF (reference sequence). In DNA form, the CDR3 reads TGTGCCACTAAACATAATGGCGCTGAAGCTTTCTTT. Translated: CATKHNGAEAFF.

There are a few counts of this clonotype. The chain joins TRBV2 to TRBJ2-7; D gene ambiguous. Trimming took 5 bases from V and 6 from J, leaving 8 bases between them. Germline values: CDR1 SNHLY, CDR2 FYNNEI. CDR3 length: 11 residues. In DNA, the CDR3 is TGTGCCAGCAGTTTGGCTATCGAGCAGTACTTC. Translated, it gives CASSLAIEQYF.

This sequence joins TRBV6-2 or TRBV6-3 and TRBJ2-7; 9 bases map to TRBD1. CDR1 and CDR2 from the germline V gene are MNHEY and SVGEGT. The CDR3 has 15 amino acids. The V gene end was trimmed by 5 bases and the J gene end by 6 bases; junction bases not matched to a gene: 11. The CDR3 DNA follows: TGTGCCAGCAGTGGCCCCGGGACAGGGTCCCGCGAGCAGTACTTC. It specifies CASSGPGTGSREQYF.

The genes are TRBV24-1 and TRBJ1-1; no definite D call. This CDR3 is built from 11 residues. Germline V gives CDR1 KGHDR, CDR2 SFDVKD. V was trimmed by 7 bases and J by 1 base, leaving 3 bases between them. The CDR3 DNA sequence: TGTGCCACCAGGGAGAACACTGAAGCTTTCTTT. It translates to CATRENTEAFF.

The genes are TRBV11-2 and TRBJ2-1; 11 nucleotides agree with TRBD2. Looked up from germline, CDR1 is SGHAT and CDR2 is FQNNGV. This CDR3 spans 19 amino acids. V dropped 4 bases and J dropped 0; count of bases not matched to a gene: 11. Written as DNA, the CDR3 is TGTGCCAGCAGCTCCCCGCGGCTAGCGGGGGGCAGCTCCTACAATGAGCAGTTCTTC. It yields the protein CASSSPRLAGGSSYNEQFF. The full variable domain, with the rest looked up from reference TRBV11-2 and TRBJ2-1, is EAGVAQSPRYKIIEKRQSVAFWCNPISGHATLYWYQQILGQGPKLLIQFQNNGVVDDSQLPKDRFSAERLKGVDSTLKIQPAKLEDSAVYLCASSSPRLAGGSSYNEQFFGPGTRLTVL.

The chain employs TRBV6-5 and TRBJ1-4; 12 bases map to TRBD1. V trimming: 5 bases; J trimming: 10 bases; junction bases outside the gene matches: 5. Germline V CDR1 and CDR2: MNHEY, SVGAGI. This CDR3 contains 14 residues. The CDR3 region is CASSRGQGAGKLFF. Written as DNA, the CDR3 is TGTGCCAGCAGTAGGGGACAGGGGGCGGGAAAACTGTTTTTT.

The chain links TRBV12-3 or TRBV12-4 to TRBJ2-1; 8 bases are shared with TRBD2. The CDR3 loop spans 14 amino acids. V shed 6 bases, J shed 7 bases, and the junction held 8 bases outside the gene matches. The CDR3 protein is CASRPGLEKNEQFF. The CDR3 DNA is TGTGCCAGCAGACCGGGACTAGAAAAGAATGAGCAGTTCTTC.

V is TRBV6-5 and J is TRBJ2-2; D uncertain. CDR3 length: 13 amino acids. Deletions cut 3 bases from V and 6 bases from J, with 8 bases between. The germline V gene has CDR1 MNHEY and CDR2 SVGAGI. The CDR3 loop reads CASSYVSSGELFF. CDR3 bases: TGTGCCAGCAGTTATGTTTCTTCCGGGGAGCTGTTTTTT.

This clonotype was seen a few times. This chain links TRBV24-1 with TRBJ2-2, with 9 bases fitting TRBD1. The CDR3 loop spans 16 amino acids. Trimming took 4 bases from V and 7 from J; bases not matched to a gene: 9. Germline V gene sequence: CDR1 KGHDR, CDR2 SFDVKD. The chain's CDR3 is CATSERGTGKDGELFF. CDR3 DNA: TGTGCCACCAGTGAAAGAGGGACAGGGAAGGACGGGGAGCTGTTTTTT.

This clonotype was observed at least ten times. The chain uses TRBV4-2 and TRBJ2-1; TRBD2 matches 10 bases. V trimming: 1 base; J trimming: 3 bases; junction bases outside the gene matches: 6. Germline loops: CDR1 LGHNA, CDR2 YNFKEQ. This CDR3 has 17 residues. The CDR3 reads CASSQVASGGYYNEQFF. CDR3 nucleotides: TGTGCCAGCAGCCAAGTGGCTAGCGGGGGATACTACAATGAGCAGTTCTTC.

The J gene is TRBJ2-7, the V gene TRBV9, with D possibly matching TRBD1 (6 bases). V lost 2 bases and J 0 bases, leaving 9 bases between the germline ends. From germline, CDR1 is SGDLS and CDR2 YYNGEE. The CDR3 has 14 amino acids. This CDR3 reads CASSVTGSSYEQYF. CDR3 bases: TGTGCCAGCAGCGTCACAGGGTCCTCCTACGAGCAGTACTTC.

This clonotype occurred a few times. The chain is built from TRBV25-1 and TRBJ1-5; maybe TRBD1 (5 bases). Per the germline V gene, CDR1 is MGHDK and CDR2 is SYGVNS. The CDR3 sequence is 14 residues long. V was shortened by 0 bases and J by 7 bases, with 10 bases between the two germline ends. The CDR3: CASSEYGRAQPQHF. The CDR3 DNA reads TGTGCCAGCAGTGAATATGGCAGGGCCCAGCCCCAGCATTTT.

The sample holds a few counts of this clonotype. The chain joins TRBV7-2 to TRBJ1-4, with D possibly being TRBD1 (5 bases). Germline CDR1 is SGHTA and CDR2 is FQGNSA. The CDR3 sequence is 16 residues long. V lost 5 bases and J lost 12, with 25 bases in between. CDR3 nucleotide sequence: TGTGCCAGCAGCGATCGACCCCACCGTTGGGGGACTCAACTGTTTTTT. Residues: CASSDRPHRWGTQLFF.

This clonotype was detected a few times. This rearrangement joins TRBV20-1 to TRBJ2-5, with D perhaps TRBD1 or TRBD2 (5 bases each). Trimming cost V 5 bases and J 7 bases, with 17 bases left between them. The CDR3 loop spans 13 amino acids. The V gene's germline CDR1 is DFQATT and CDR2 SNEGSKA (reference sequence). The CDR3, as DNA: TGCAGTGCTCCACAACGGGGAACAGGGACCCAGTACTTC. The encoded protein is CSAPQRGTGTQYF.

This clonotype was seen only a few times. This sequence joins TRBV12-3 or TRBV12-4 and TRBJ2-1; no reliable D call. Trimming removed 4 bases at V and 7 bases at J, with 11 bases between. The CDR3 is 13 residues long. Here the CDR3 DNA reads TGTGCCAGCAGTTCCGGGCCCCTAAATGAGCAGTTCTTC. Translated: CASSSGPLNEQFF.

This clonotype has more than one count but fewer than ten. This chain uses TRBV7-2 with TRBJ1-5; D uncertain. Germline assignment: CDR1 SGHTA and CDR2 FQGNSA. CDR3 size: 19 residues. With 3 bases removed from V and 0 bases from J, the gap between germline ends came to 21 bases. The CDR3 DNA reads TGTGCCAGCAGCTTCCACTCCGGGTCCCAAATTTATAGCAATCAGCCCCAGCATTTT. Translated: CASSFHSGSQIYSNQPQHF.

In its sample, this clonotype was seen a few times. The J gene is TRBJ1-4, the V gene TRBV12-3 or TRBV12-4; D unclear. V lost 3 bases and J 8 bases, leaving 13 bases between the germline ends. The CDR3 runs 14 residues. CDR3 nucleotide sequence: TGTGCCAGCAGTTTTCGGGCTAACCGAGAAAAACTGTTTTTT. Amino acids: CASSFRANREKLFF.

The rearrangement joins TRBV27 to TRBJ1-1; D ambiguous. V was shortened by 2 bases and J by 8 bases, with 18 bases between the two germline ends. Germline CDR1 is MNHEY and CDR2 is SMNVEV (reference sequence). The CDR3 consists of 15 residues. CDR3 region: CASSLANIPGGEAFF. The CDR3, as DNA: TGTGCCAGCAGTTTAGCCAATATCCCCGGAGGCGAAGCTTTCTTT.

The V gene is TRBV20-1, the J gene TRBJ1-1; TRBD1 agrees at 7 bases. Germline V CDR1 and CDR2: DFQATT, SNEGSKA (reference sequence). CDR3 length: 13 amino acids. J lost 2 bases, V lost 5 bases, and 5 bases had no gene match. In nucleotides, the CDR3 is TGCAGTGCTGTCCGGGACAGAAACACTGAAGCTTTCTTT. Its protein product is CSAVRDRNTEAFF.

The chain employs TRBV20-1 and TRBJ1-2, with D tentatively TRBD1 (5 bases). V dropped 0 bases and J dropped 5 bases, with 10 bases sitting between them. The CDR3 runs 13 residues. Germline V gene sequence: CDR1 DFQATT, CDR2 SNEGSKA (reference sequence). This chain's CDR3 is CSARDRDGYGYTF. For the CDR3, the DNA is TGCAGTGCTAGAGATCGGGACGGATATGGCTACACCTTC.

This sequence joins TRBV4-1 and TRBJ2-7; the match to TRBD2 covers 12 bases. Trimming at V came to 2 bases and at J to 3 bases, leaving 8 bases not matched to a gene. The CDR3 has 17 residues. Looked up from germline, CDR1 is MGHRA and CDR2 is YSYEKL. CDR3 residues: CASSQRLAGAINYEQYF. Here the CDR3 DNA reads TGCGCCAGCAGCCAAAGACTAGCGGGAGCGATCAACTACGAGCAGTACTTC.

This clonotype occurred many times. The chain carries TRBV7-6 and TRBJ2-1; TRBD2 matches at 10 bases. Germline loops: CDR1 SGHVS, CDR2 FNYEAQ. The CDR3 contains 17 residues. Trimming cost V 5 bases and J 4 bases; bases outside gene matches: 11. CDR3 nucleotide sequence: TGTGCCAGCAGCCTCCATACTGGGACTAGCGTGTACAATGAGCAGTTCTTC. As protein: CASSLHTGTSVYNEQFF.

This clonotype appeared a few times. This chain joins TRBV11-2 and TRBJ2-3; 9 bases align to TRBD1. Germline V gene data show CDR1 as SGHAT and CDR2 as FQNNGV. The CDR3 is 14 residues long. V shed 5 bases, J shed 4 bases, and the junction held 4 bases outside the gene matches. CDR3 nucleotides: TGTGCCAGCAGCCCACAGGGGGCTTCAGATACGCAGTATTTT. This encodes CASSPQGASDTQYF.